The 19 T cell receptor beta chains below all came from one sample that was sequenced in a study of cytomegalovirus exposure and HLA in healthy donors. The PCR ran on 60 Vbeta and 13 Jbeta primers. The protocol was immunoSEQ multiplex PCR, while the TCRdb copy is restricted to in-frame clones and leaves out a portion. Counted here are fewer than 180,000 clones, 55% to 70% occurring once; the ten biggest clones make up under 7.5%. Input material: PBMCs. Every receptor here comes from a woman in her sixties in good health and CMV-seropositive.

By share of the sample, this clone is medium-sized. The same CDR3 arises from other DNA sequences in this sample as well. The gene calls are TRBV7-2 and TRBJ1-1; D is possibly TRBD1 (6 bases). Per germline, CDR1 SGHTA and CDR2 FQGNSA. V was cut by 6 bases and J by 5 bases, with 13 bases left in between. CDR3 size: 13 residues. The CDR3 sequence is CASRLAGATEAFF. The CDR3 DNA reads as TGTGCCAGCAGGCTCGCGGGGGCAACTGAAGCTTTCTTT. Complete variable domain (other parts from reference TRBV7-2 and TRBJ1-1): GAGVSQSPSNKVTEKGKDVELRCDPISGHTALYWYRQSLGQGLEFLIYFQGNSAPDKSGLPSDRFSAERTGGSVSTLTIQRTQQEDSAVYLCASRLAGATEAFFGQGTRLTVV.

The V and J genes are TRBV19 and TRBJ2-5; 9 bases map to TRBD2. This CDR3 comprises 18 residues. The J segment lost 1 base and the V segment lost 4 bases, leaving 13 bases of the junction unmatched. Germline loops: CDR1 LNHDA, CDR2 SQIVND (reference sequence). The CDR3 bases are TGTGCCAGTAGTACGCCGGGGCTAGCGGGATCCCCCCAAGAGACCCAGTACTTC. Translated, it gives CASSTPGLAGSPQETQYF.

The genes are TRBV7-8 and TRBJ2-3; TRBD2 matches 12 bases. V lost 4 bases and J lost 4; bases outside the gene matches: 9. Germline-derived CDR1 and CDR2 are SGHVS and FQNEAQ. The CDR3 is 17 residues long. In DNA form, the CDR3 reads TGTGCCAGCAGCTCGCGACTAGCGGGAGAAGGTTCAGATACGCAGTATTTT. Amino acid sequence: CASSSRLAGEGSDTQYF.

CDR3 sequence: CASSNRDRAYEQYF. The CDR3 bases are TGTGCCAGTAGTAACCGGGACAGGGCCTACGAGCAGTACTTC. The chain uses TRBV19 and TRBJ2-5; TRBD1 matches at 9 bases. Near its end, the DNA agrees better with TRBJ2-7, so the J call may be wrong. Looked up from germline, CDR1 is LNHDA and CDR2 is SQIVND (reference sequence). The CDR3 consists of 14 residues.

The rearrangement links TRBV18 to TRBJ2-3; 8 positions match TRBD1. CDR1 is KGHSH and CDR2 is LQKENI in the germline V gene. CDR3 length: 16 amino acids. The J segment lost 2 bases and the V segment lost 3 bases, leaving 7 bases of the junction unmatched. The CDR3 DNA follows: TGTGCCAGCTCACCGGGACAGGCCTTCTTCACAGATACGCAGTATTTT. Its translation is CASSPGQAFFTDTQYF.

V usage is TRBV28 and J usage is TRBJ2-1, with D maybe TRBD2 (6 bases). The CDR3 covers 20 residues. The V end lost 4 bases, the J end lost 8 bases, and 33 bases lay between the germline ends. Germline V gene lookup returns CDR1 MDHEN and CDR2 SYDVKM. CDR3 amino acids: CASSWRAGLPHSGATYEQFF. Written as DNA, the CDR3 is TGTGCCAGCAGTTGGCGAGCCGGACTACCTCACTCCGGGGCTACATATGAGCAGTTCTTC.

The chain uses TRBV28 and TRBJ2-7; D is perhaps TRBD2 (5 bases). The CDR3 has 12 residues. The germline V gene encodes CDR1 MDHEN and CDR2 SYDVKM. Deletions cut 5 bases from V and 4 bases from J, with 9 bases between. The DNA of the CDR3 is TGTGCCAGCAGTAGCGGTATGTACGAGCAGTACTTC. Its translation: CASSSGMYEQYF.

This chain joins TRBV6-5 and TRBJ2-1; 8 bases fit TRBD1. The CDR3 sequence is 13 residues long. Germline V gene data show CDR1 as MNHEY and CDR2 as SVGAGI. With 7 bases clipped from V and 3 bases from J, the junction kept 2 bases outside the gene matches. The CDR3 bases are TGTGCCAGCACAGGGGGCAACTACAATGAGCAGTTCTTC. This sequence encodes CASTGGNYNEQFF.

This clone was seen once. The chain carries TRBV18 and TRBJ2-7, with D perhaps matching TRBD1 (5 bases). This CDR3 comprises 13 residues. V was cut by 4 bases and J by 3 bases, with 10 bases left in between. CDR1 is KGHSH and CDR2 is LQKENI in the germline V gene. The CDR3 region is CASSLTRDYEQYF. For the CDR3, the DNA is TGTGCCAGCTCACTCACCAGGGACTACGAGCAGTACTTC.

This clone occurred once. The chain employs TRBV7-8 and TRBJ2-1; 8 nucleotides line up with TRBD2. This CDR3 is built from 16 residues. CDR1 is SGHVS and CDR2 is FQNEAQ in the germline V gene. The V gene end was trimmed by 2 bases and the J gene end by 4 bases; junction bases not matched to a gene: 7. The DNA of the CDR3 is TGTGCCAGCAGCTTAAACAACGGGAGGGGGTACAATGAGCAGTTCTTC. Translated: CASSLNNGRGYNEQFF.

CDR3 nucleotides: TGCGCCAGCAGCGCCGTGGAGGGGGCGACAGGCTACGAGCAGTACTTC. It encodes CASSAVEGATGYEQYF. This chain connects TRBV5-1 to TRBJ2-5; tentatively, D is TRBD1 (7 bases). TRBJ2-7 matches the DNA end more closely, so the J call is doubtful. This CDR3 has 16 amino acids. CDR1 and CDR2 (germline): SGHRS, YFSETQ.

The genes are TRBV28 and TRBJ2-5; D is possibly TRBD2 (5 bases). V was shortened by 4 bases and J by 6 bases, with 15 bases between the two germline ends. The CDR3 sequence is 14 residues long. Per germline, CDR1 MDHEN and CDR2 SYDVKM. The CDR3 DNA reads TGTGCCAGCAGTTCGTCGGGAACCATAAAGACCCAGTACTTC. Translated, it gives CASSSSGTIKTQYF.

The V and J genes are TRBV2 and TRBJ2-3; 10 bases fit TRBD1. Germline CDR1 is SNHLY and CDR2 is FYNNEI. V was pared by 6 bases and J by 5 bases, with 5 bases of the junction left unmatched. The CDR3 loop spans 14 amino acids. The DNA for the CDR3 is TGTGCCAGCAGCCGACAGGGGGCCGGAGATACGCAGTATTTT. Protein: CASSRQGAGDTQYF.

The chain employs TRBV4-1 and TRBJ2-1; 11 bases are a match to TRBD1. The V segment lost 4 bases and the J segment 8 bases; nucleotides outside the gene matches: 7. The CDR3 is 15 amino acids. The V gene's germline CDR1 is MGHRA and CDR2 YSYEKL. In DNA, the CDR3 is TGCGCCAGCAGCCCCGGGACAGGGGGTGCGGATGAGCAGTTCTTC. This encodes CASSPGTGGADEQFF.

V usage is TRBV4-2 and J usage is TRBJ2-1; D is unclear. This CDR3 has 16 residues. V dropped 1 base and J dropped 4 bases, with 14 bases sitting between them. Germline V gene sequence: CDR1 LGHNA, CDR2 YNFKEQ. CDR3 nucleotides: TGTGCCAGCAGCCAAGGTGTAATCGGAGCGTACAATGAGCAGTTCTTC. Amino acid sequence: CASSQGVIGAYNEQFF.

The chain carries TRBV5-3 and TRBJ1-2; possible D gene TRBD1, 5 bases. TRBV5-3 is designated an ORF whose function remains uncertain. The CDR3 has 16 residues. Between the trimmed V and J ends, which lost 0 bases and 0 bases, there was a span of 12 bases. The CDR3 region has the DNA TGTGCCAGAAGCTTGGAGGGGCGACGCGCTAACTATGGCTACACCTTC. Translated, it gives CARSLEGRRANYGYTF.

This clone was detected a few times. CDR3 sequence reads: CASSPGEQGAYEQYF. DNA of the CDR3: TGTGCCAGCTCACCAGGGGAACAGGGGGCTTACGAGCAGTACTTC. This chain connects TRBV18 to TRBJ2-7; 9 bases map to TRBD1. CDR3 length: 15 amino acids. Trimming took 2 bases from V and 4 from J; bases not matched to a gene: 6. CDR1 is KGHSH and CDR2 is LQKENI in the germline V gene.

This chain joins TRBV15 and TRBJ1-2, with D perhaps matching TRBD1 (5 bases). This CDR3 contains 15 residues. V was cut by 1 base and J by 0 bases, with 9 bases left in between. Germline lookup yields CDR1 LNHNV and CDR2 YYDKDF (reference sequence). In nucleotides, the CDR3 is TGTGCCACCAGCAGAGGATACAGGTCTAACTATGGCTACACCTTC. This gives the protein CATSRGYRSNYGYTF.

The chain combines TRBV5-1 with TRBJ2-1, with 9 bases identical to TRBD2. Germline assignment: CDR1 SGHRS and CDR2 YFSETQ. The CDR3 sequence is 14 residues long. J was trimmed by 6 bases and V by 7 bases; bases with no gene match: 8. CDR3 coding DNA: TGCGCCAGCGCCGCCGGGACTAGCCCCAATGAGCAGTTCTTC. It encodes CASAAGTSPNEQFF.